This T cell receptor (beta chain) was sequenced during a study of STAT5B mutations in CD4+ large granular lymphocyte leukemia. TCRdb's table, derived via immunoSEQ multiplex PCR, lists solely in-frame clones and lacks some. The sample contains about 28,000 clones, 79% of which appear only once. Points from the study as a whole: No patients shared main leukemic clonotypes, though less than 30% appeared at low frequency elsewhere.

The germline V and J ends were trimmed by 1 base and 0 bases, with 9 bases remaining between them. CDR1 and CDR2 (germline): LNHDA, SQIVND (reference sequence). The CDR3 length is 15 residues. Regarding this clone: Its antigen remains unknown.

This TCR was sampled from a human donor in good health. The specimen sequenced was CD4+ T cells from blood buffy coats. The chain is built from TRBV19 and TRBJ1-2, with D unresolved. The CDR3 sequence: CASSIGAATNYGYTF. In DNA, the CDR3 is TGTGCCAGTAGTATAGGGGCAGCTACTAACTATGGCTACACCTTC.